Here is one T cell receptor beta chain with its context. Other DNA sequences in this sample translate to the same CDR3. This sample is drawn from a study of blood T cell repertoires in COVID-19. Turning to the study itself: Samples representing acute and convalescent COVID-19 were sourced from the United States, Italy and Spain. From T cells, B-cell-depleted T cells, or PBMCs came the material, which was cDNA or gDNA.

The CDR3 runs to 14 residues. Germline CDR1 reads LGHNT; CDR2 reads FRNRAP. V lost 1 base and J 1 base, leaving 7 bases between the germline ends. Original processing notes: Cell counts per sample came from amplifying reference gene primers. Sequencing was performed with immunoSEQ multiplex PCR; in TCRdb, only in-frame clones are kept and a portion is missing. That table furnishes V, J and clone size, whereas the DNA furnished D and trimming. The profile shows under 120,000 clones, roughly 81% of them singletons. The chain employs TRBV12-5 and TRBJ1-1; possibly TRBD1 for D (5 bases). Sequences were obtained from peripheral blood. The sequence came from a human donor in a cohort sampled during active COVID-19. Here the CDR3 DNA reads TGTGCTAGTGGTTTGGATCAGGGGAACACTGAAGCTTTCTTT. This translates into CASGLDQGNTEAFF. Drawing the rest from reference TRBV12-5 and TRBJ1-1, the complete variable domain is DARVTQTPRHKVTEMGQEVTMRCQPILGHNTVFWYRQTMMQGLELLAYFRNRAPLDDSGMPKDRFSAEMPDATLATLKIQPSEPRDSAVYFCASGLDQGNTEAFFGQGTRLTVV.